This TCR beta chain was documented in a study of human T cells and chemical hapten exposure. The CDR3 is 14 amino acids. Germline V gives CDR1 SQVTM, CDR2 ANQGSEA. V gave up 7 bases and J gave up 10 bases; unmatched junction bases: 12. TCRdb analysed the RACE reads with MiXCR anew, one entry per CDR3 protein. The repertoire has about 200,000 distinct CDR3 sequences, around a quarter of them found once; the top ten carry over 2%. Described time point: patch test 3, about 24 weeks after DPC sensitization. Treatment specified: therapeutic diphenylcyclopropenone sensitization with weekly scalp DPC. Extraction of total RNA was performed on unfractionated whole blood. This clonotype was observed a handful of times.

The sequence was obtained from a woman aged 35 to 49 with alopecia areata. Some clones in this sample may be carry-over from other donors' samples. The material sequenced was whole blood, taken in connection with sensitization to the hapten diphenylcyclopropenone (DPC). V gene TRBV29-1 combines with J gene TRBJ2-1; 11 nucleotides agree with TRBD2. This CDR3 reads CSARTGTSGPEQFF. As DNA, the CDR3 is TGCAGCGCTAGGACCGGGACTAGCGGACCCGAGCAGTTCTTC.